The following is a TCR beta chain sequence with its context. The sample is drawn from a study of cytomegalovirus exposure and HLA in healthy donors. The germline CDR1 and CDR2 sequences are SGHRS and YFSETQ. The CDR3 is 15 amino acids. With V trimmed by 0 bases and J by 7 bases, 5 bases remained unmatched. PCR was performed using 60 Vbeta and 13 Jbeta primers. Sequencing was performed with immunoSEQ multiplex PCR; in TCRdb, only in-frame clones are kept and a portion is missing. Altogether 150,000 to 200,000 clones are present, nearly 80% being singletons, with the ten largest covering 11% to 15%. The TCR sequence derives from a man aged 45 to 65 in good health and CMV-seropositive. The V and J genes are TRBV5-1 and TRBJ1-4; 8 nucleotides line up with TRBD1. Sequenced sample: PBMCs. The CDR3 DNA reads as TGCGCCAGCAGCTTGGGGCAGGGGGCCAGTGAAAAACTGTTTTTT. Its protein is CASSLGQGASEKLFF. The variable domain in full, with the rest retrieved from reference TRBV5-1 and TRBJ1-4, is KAGVTQTPRYLIKTRGQQVTLSCSPISGHRSVSWYQQTPGQGLQFLFEYFSETQRNKGNFPGRFSGRQFSNSRSEMNVSTLELGDSALYLCASSLGQGASEKLFFGSGTQLSVL.